The subject of this entry is one T cell receptor (beta chain). Its antigen remains undetermined. There are no base qualities to consult, and no much larger clone falls within one base. The germline V gene yields SGDLS for CDR1 and YYNGEE for CDR2. From the cysteine up to the phenylalanine, the CDR3 has a length of 15 residues. The read is trimmed to its CDR3 DNA, 45 bases read in frame from base 1. V lost 0 bases and J lost 4 bases, and the count of bases not matched to a germline gene is 4. These data originate in a study of blood T cell repertoires in COVID-19 (dated by TCRdb to about 2020). The study in broad terms: Collaborator samples came from the United States, Italy and Spain and covered acute and convalescent phases of COVID-19. The prospective study material was composed of cDNA or gDNA derived from T cells, B-cell-depleted T cells, or PBMCs. Subjects who had been exposed to COVID-19, were actively infected with it, or had recovered from it provided the deeply sampled blood TCRbeta repertoires that made up the dataset. The repertoires were released in a freely available public database meant as a resource for research on the immune response to SARS-CoV-2. Samples were obtained from the ongoing ImmuneRACE study (first 160 participants) and from 1,254 subjects provided by 6 global collaborators. The sample metadata nearly always contained a de-identified subject ID, COVID-19 status, age in years and sex. Where available, HLA class I and class II types were taken from metadata supplied by the sample provider and were not determined by assay-based typing.

The immunoSEQ Assay, a bias-controlled multiplex PCR, was used to amplify TCRbeta CDR3 regions from genomic DNA. The authors' analysis ran thus. Nucleated cell counts per sample were estimated from amplification of reference gene primers within the assay. To quantify the absolute abundance of each unique TCRbeta CDR3 rearrangement, sequence reads were collapsed and filtered. For each sample, productive Simpson clonality was calculated by taking the square root of Simpson's diversity index across productive rearrangements. Drawn from immuneACCESS, this table holds only the in-frame rearrangements with V and J called that TCRdb kept. Clones are partly lost; checked studies trace under half to an unresolved V gene and leave the rest unexplained. That table gives V, J and clone size, and the DNA gave D and trimming. The sample includes around 100,000 clones, with roughly 87% observed a single time. The ten largest clones take up under 7% of the sample.

Whole blood was collected in K2EDTA tubes by collaborating institutions according to the institutions' own protocols. For TCRbeta analysis, collaborators shipped samples in one of three forms: frozen whole blood, isolated PBMCs, or DNA extracted from either of those sample types. The paper's findings and limits, for the study overall: How much clinical and demographic metadata was included differed by source and by participant, and the metadata was provided uncurated.

This receptor was obtained from a woman in her fifties or sixties with acute or convalescent COVID-19. The chain was built from TRBV9 and TRBJ2-3, and TRBD1 matches 8 of the central bases. The specimen sequenced was peripheral blood. CDR3 protein: CASSVEGQEADTQYF. The DNA sequence is TGTGCCAGCAGCGTAGAGGGACAGGAGGCAGATACGCAGTATTTT.